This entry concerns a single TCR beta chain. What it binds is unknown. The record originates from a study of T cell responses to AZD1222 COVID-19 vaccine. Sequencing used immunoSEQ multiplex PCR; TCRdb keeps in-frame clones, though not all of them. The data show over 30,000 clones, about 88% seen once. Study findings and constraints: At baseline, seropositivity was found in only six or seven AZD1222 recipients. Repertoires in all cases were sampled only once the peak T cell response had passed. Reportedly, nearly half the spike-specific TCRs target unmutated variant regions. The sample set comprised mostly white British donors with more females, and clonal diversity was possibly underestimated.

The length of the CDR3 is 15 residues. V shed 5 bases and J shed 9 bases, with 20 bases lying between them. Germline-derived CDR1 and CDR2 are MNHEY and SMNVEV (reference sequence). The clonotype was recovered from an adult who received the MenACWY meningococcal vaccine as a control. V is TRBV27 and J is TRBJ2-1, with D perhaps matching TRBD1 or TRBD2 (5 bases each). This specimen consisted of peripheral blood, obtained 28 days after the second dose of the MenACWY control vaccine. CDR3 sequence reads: CASSLDWDPRSEQFF. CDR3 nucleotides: TGTGCCAGCAGTCTTGATTGGGACCCCCGCAGTGAGCAGTTCTTC.